This T cell receptor (beta chain) was captured by sequencing in a study of spatial heterogeneity in lung cancer. Stated time point: sample taken at primary tumor resection. This clonotype is termed large. TCR cDNA molecules each had a unique molecular identifier. TCRdb reprocessed the 5' RACE reads via MiXCR and lists one record per CDR3 protein. Of around 260 distinct CDR3 sequences in the sample, 20% to 25% were seen once. Germline V CDR1 and CDR2: MNHEY, SMNVEV (reference sequence). Trimming took 7 bases from V and 9 from J; bases not matched to a gene: 13. This CDR3 has 15 amino acids. This chain joins TRBV27 and TRBJ1-5; 9 nucleotides match TRBD1. The TCR originated in a male donor with early-stage non-small cell lung cancer. The source material was normal lung tissue next to the tumor, sampled at surgery. The CDR3 protein is CASTSRRDRDPPQHF. In nucleotides, the CDR3 is TGTGCCAGCACCTCTCGCCGGGACAGGGATCCGCCCCAGCATTTT.